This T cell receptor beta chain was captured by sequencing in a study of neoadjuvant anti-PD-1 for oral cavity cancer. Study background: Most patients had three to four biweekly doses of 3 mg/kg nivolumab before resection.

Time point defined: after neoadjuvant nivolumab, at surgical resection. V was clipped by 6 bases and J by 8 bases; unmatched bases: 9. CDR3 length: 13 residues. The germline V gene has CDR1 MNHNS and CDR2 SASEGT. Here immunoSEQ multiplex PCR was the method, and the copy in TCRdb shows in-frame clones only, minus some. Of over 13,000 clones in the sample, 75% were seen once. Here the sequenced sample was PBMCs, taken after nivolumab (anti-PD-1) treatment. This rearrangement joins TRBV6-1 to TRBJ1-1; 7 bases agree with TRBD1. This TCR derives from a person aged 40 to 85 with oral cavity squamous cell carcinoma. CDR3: CASRARQGGEAFF. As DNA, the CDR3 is TGTGCCAGCAGAGCCCGACAGGGCGGGGAAGCTTTCTTT.